The sequence of this T cell receptor (beta chain) was determined in a study of T-cell memory formation after mild COVID-19. This clonotype was seen a few times. The V gene end was trimmed by 5 bases and the J gene end by 1 base; junction bases not matched to a gene: 3. The germline V gene has CDR1 MNHEY and CDR2 SVGEGT. This CDR3 is 14 amino acids long. TCRdb re-called the 5' RACE reads through MiXCR, storing one row per CDR3 protein. The sample yields approximately 260,000 distinct CDR3 sequences, over 15% seen once. The sample was PBMCs or a T cell subset sorted from them (not recorded which). The TCR was taken from a man between 18 and 35 years old who had mild COVID-19 (a few samples of this study predate the infection). Cell type and time point are not known. The chain recombines TRBV6-2 or TRBV6-3 with TRBJ1-1, with TRBD1 matching over 8 bases. CDR3 sequence reads: CASSAGGENTEAFF. The CDR3 nucleotides read TGTGCCAGCAGTGCAGGGGGCGAGAACACTGAAGCTTTCTTT.